The 13 T cell receptor beta chains presented below share a single source sample, sequenced in a study of cytomegalovirus exposure and HLA in healthy donors. Primers included in the PCR were 60 Vbeta and 13 Jbeta primers. Profiling relied on immunoSEQ multiplex PCR, and the TCRdb table lists in-frame clones only, not all of them. The sample holds roughly 150,000 clones, about 75% seen once. Sequenced material: PBMCs. These receptors came from a male donor in good health and CMV-seronegative.

CDR3 amino acids: CASSLRGPGEAFF. CDR3 nucleotide sequence: TGTGCCAGCAGTTTAAGGGGCCCTGGTGAAGCTTTCTTT. This chain uses TRBV27 with TRBJ1-1; possible D gene TRBD1, 5 bases. Trimming pared 2 bases from V and 7 bases from J, leaving 11 bases between. From germline, CDR1 is MNHEY and CDR2 SMNVEV (reference sequence). The CDR3 is 13 residues long.

There are a few counts of this clone. The genes are TRBV9 and TRBJ2-5, with D tentatively TRBD2 (6 bases). This CDR3 has 15 residues. From germline, CDR1 is SGDLS and CDR2 YYNGEE. Trimming took 7 bases from V and 4 from J, leaving 20 bases between them. CDR3 coding DNA: TGTGCCAGCGGCGGCGAGGGACGGGGAGGAGAGACCCAGTACTTC. Translation gives CASGGEGRGGETQYF.

The chain carries TRBV2 and TRBJ1-1; 7 positions match TRBD1. The germline gives CDR1 SNHLY, CDR2 FYNNEI. The CDR3 consists of 13 residues. The trim removed 4 bases at V and 7 bases at J, leaving 6 bases unmatched. CDR3 DNA sequence: TGTGCCAGCAGTGCAGGGGGACGGGGTGAAGCTTTCTTT. Translated: CASSAGGRGEAFF.

This CDR3 reads CASRQAGTGGGDYGYTF. In DNA form, the CDR3 reads TGTGCCAGCAGACAGGCCGGGACAGGGGGCGGGGACTATGGCTACACCTTC. The chain has TRBV6-7 and TRBJ1-2; TRBD1 aligns across 12 bases. TRBV6-7 falls under the ORF class, with uncertain function. Unmatched junction bases numbered 11, after V lost 6 bases and J lost 3 bases. The CDR3 loop spans 17 amino acids.

This clone has only a few counts. V is TRBV28 and J is TRBJ2-1, with 10 positions matching TRBD2. CDR1 is MDHEN, CDR2 SYDVKM, per germline. V lost 6 bases, J lost 3 bases, and 20 bases stayed unmatched. This CDR3 is 20 amino acids long. The CDR3: CASRKLGASGSLRDYNEQFF. The CDR3 DNA reads TGTGCCAGCAGGAAGCTCGGGGCTAGCGGGAGTCTCCGCGACTACAATGAGCAGTTCTTC. Together with reference TRBV28 and TRBJ2-1, the CDR3 gives the full variable domain: DVKVTQSSRYLVKRTGEKVFLECVQDMDHENMFWYRQDPGLGLRLIYFSYDVKMKEKGDIPEGYSVSREKKERFSLILESASTNQTSMYLCASRKLGASGSLRDYNEQFFGPGTRLTVL.

This clone appeared once. The CDR3 sequence: CSVGGRADYGYTF. The CDR3 DNA is TGCAGCGTTGGGGGGCGCGCGGACTATGGCTACACCTTC. This chain uses TRBV29-1 with TRBJ1-2; TRBD1 might be the D (6 bases). V lost 4 bases and J 3 bases, leaving 12 bases between the germline ends. The CDR3 is 13 amino acids. Germline V gene data show CDR1 as SQVTM and CDR2 as ANQGSEA.

The chain couples TRBV5-6 to TRBJ1-1; D possibly corresponds to TRBD1 (6 bases). CDR3 size: 13 residues. V was trimmed by 0 bases and J by 7 bases, leaving 10 bases between them. CDR1 SGHDT and CDR2 YYEEEE come from the germline V gene. The CDR3 DNA reads TGTGCCAGCAGCTTGGGGGGGCGGATTGAAGCTTTCTTT. Translating it yields CASSLGGRIEAFF. Filled out from reference TRBV5-6 and TRBJ1-1, the complete variable domain reads DAGVTQSPTHLIKTRGQQVTLRCSPKSGHDTVSWYQQALGQGPQFIFQYYEEEERQRGNFPDRFSGHQFPNYSSELNVNALLLGDSALYLCASSLGGRIEAFFGQGTRLTVV.

The V call is TRBV7-6, the J call TRBJ2-3; 8 bases line up with TRBD1. Germline V gene data show CDR1 as SGHVS and CDR2 as FNYEAQ. The CDR3 loop spans 18 amino acids. The ends lost 5 bases at V and 2 bases at J; junction bases unmatched: 15. The CDR3 loop reads CASSRTRDRGLSTDTQYF. CDR3 sequence (DNA): TGTGCCAGCAGCCGAACCCGTGACAGGGGACTTTCCACAGATACGCAGTATTTT.

This chain uses TRBV11-3 with TRBJ1-5, with TRBD1 matching over 10 bases. V shed 0 bases and J 3 bases; nucleotides not matched to a gene: 11. The CDR3 is made up of 19 amino acids. Germline V gene data show CDR1 as SGHNT and CDR2 as YENEEA. CDR3 in amino acids: CASSLDHFRTGGSNQPQHF. The CDR3 DNA is TGTGCCAGCAGCTTAGATCACTTTCGGACAGGGGGTTCCAATCAGCCCCAGCATTTT.

The genes are TRBV30 and TRBJ2-1; D remains ambiguous. The CDR3 consists of 16 residues. CDR1 is GTSNPN and CDR2 is SVGIG in the germline V gene (reference sequence). Trimming cost V 0 bases and J 5 bases, with 17 bases left between them. The chain's CDR3 is CAWSVSQVIRNNEQFF. CDR3 nucleotide sequence: TGTGCCTGGAGTGTATCTCAGGTTATACGGAACAATGAGCAGTTCTTC.

The table lists this clone with a few counts. This chain's CDR3 is CASSIGQGRTEAFF. The CDR3 region has the DNA TGTGCCAGTAGTATAGGACAGGGACGAACTGAAGCTTTCTTT. V usage is TRBV19 and J usage is TRBJ1-1; 7 nucleotides agree with TRBD1. Per the germline V gene, CDR1 is LNHDA and CDR2 is SQIVND (reference sequence). The CDR3 totals 14 residues. J lost 5 bases, V lost 1 base, and 4 bases had no gene match.

V usage is TRBV25-1 and J usage is TRBJ2-2; 12 bases are shared with TRBD1. There are 17 residues in the CDR3. CDR1 and CDR2 (germline): MGHDK, SYGVNS. J gave up 4 bases and V 4 bases, and 7 bases lay outside the gene matches. In nucleotides, the CDR3 is TGTGCCAGCAGTGTTTTGGGACAGGGGGCGAGCACCGGGGAGCTGTTTTTT. Encoded protein: CASSVLGQGASTGELFF.

The chain joins TRBV4-3 to TRBJ1-3; TRBD1 agrees at 9 bases. V shed 3 bases, J shed 0 bases, and the junction held 3 bases outside the gene matches. From germline, CDR1 is LGHNA and CDR2 YSLEER. The CDR3 is made up of 16 amino acids. The CDR3 DNA sequence: TGCGCCAGCAGCCAGGGGACAGGGAACTCTGGAAACACCATATATTTT. Translation gives CASSQGTGNSGNTIYF.